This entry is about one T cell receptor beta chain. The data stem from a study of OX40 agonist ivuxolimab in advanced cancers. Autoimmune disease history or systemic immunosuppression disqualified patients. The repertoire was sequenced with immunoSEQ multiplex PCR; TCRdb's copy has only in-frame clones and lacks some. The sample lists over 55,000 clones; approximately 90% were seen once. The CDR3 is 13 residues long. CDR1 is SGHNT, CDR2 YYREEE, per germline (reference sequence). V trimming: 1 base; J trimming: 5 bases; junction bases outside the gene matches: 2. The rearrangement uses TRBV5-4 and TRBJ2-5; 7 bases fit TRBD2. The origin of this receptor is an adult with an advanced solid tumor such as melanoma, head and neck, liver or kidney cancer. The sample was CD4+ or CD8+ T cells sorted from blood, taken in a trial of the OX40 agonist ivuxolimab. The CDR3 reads CASSLQLAETQYF. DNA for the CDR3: TGTGCCAGCAGCTTGCAACTAGCGGAGACCCAGTACTTC.